One sample yielded the 8 T cell receptor beta chains listed below, sequenced in a study of cytomegalovirus exposure and HLA in healthy donors (dated by TCRdb to 2016 to 2017). Library construction relied on the immunoSEQ multiplex PCR assay. For the multiplex PCR, a mixture combining 60 forward primers for TCR Vbeta segments and 13 reverse primers for TCR Jbeta segments was used. As stored in TCRdb, this immuneACCESS dataset retains in-frame rearrangements with V and J assigned. A fraction of the clones does not appear; measured against another copy, unresolved V genes explain less than half of the discrepancy, and the remainder lacks a known reason. This sample lists 150,000 to 200,000 clones; approximately 86% were detected once. The ten largest clones represent approximately 1.7% of the sample. Sequencing used PBMCs. These TCRs come from a woman under 30 in good health and CMV-seronegative.

This chain links TRBV15 with TRBJ1-2, with D perhaps TRBD1 (5 bases). The germline V and J ends were trimmed by 1 base and 8 bases, with 11 bases remaining between them. Germline V gives CDR1 LNHNV, CDR2 YYDKDF (reference sequence). The CDR3 consists of 13 residues. The CDR3 region has the DNA TGTGCCACCAGCAGAGGGGGCGCGGAAGGCTACACCTTC. This codes for CATSRGGAEGYTF.

The chain couples TRBV6-5 to TRBJ2-7, with D uncertain. The V end lost 0 bases, the J end lost 6 bases, and 15 bases lay between the germline ends. Germline CDR1 reads MNHEY; CDR2 reads SVGAGI. The CDR3 runs to 15 residues. CDR3: CASSYSTEKFAEQYF. In DNA form, the CDR3 reads TGTGCCAGCAGTTACTCGACGGAGAAATTTGCCGAGCAGTACTTC.

This sequence joins TRBV30 and TRBJ2-7, with TRBD1 identical over 12 bases. V lost 0 bases to trimming and J lost 6 bases; unmatched junction nucleotides: 3. Germline CDR1 GTSNPN, CDR2 SVGIG (reference sequence). The CDR3 contains 14 residues. The CDR3 sequence: CAWSVWDRGPEQYF. The CDR3, as DNA: TGTGCCTGGAGTGTTTGGGACAGGGGGCCCGAGCAGTACTTC.

This chain connects TRBV29-1 to TRBJ2-7; D is unresolved. The CDR3 covers 12 residues. CDR1 SQVTM and CDR2 ANQGSEA come from the germline V gene. The germline V and J ends were trimmed by 5 bases and 2 bases, with 10 bases remaining between them. Written as DNA, the CDR3 is TGCAGCGTTATAGAGCCCACCTACGAGCAGTACTTC. It translates to CSVIEPTYEQYF.

This rearrangement joins TRBV10-2 to TRBJ2-3; 8 bases align to TRBD1. With 4 bases clipped from V and 7 bases from J, the junction kept 7 bases outside the gene matches. The CDR3 consists of 14 residues. CDR1 and CDR2 (germline): WSHSY, SAAADI. The CDR3 spells CASSAQGAANTQYF. The CDR3, as DNA: TGCGCCAGCAGTGCCCAGGGGGCGGCAAATACGCAGTATTTT.

CDR3 sequence reads: CSVEAGDREQYF. The CDR3 DNA is TGCAGCGTTGAGGCAGGGGATCGCGAGCAGTACTTC. The genes are TRBV29-1 and TRBJ2-5; tentative D call: TRBD1 (6 bases). Matching the DNA end better, TRBJ2-7 makes the J call doubtful. CDR3 length equals 12 residues. Germline V lookup: CDR1 SQVTM, CDR2 ANQGSEA.

The J gene is TRBJ1-1, the V gene TRBV5-5; D not resolved. Germline V gene sequence: CDR1 SGHKS, CDR2 YYEKEE (reference sequence). This CDR3 is built from 14 residues. V was pared by 0 bases and J by 11 bases, with 17 bases between. The CDR3 nucleotides read TGTGCCAGCAGCTTGGAAAGGTGGGAGTGGGGTGCTTTCTTT. Protein product: CASSLERWEWGAFF.

The V call is TRBV15, the J call TRBJ1-3; TRBD1 agrees at 8 bases. The length of the CDR3 is 16 residues. V gave up 1 base and J gave up 4 bases; unmatched junction bases: 6. CDR1 is LNHNV, CDR2 YYDKDF, per germline (reference sequence). CDR3 protein: CATSRGGTGTGNTIYF. The CDR3 coding sequence is TGTGCCACCAGCAGAGGTGGGACAGGAACAGGAAACACCATATATTTT.